The sequence of this T cell receptor (beta chain) was determined in a study of CD8 T cells in Susac syndrome. Reverse transcription of roughly 0.5 to 1 ug RNA was carried out with random hexamers. One entry per CDR3 protein results from TCRdb running MiXCR on the immunoSEQ multiplex PCR reads. The sample contains some 170,000 distinct CDR3 sequences, about 95% of which appear only once. Sequenced sample: CD4+ T cells from PBMCs. This TCR came from a human donor in good health.

DNA for the CDR3: TGTGCCAGCAGCCCCTGGGGGGAGCTGTTTTTT. This codes for CASSPWGELFF. V is TRBV11-2 and J is TRBJ2-2, with D unclear. The CDR3 has 11 amino acids. V was shortened by 5 bases and J by 8 bases, with 6 bases between the two germline ends. Germline-derived CDR1 and CDR2 are SGHAT and FQNNGV.